A single T cell receptor beta chain is shown here with its context. The entry originates in a study of blood T cell repertoires in COVID-19. The Seattle patients, enrolled during active infection, were followed longitudinally. Losses at the gene ends were 1 base for V and 3 bases for J; bases not matched to a gene: 7. CDR3 length: 16 amino acids. Germline CDR1 reads GTSNPN; CDR2 reads SVGIG (reference sequence). The repertoire was sequenced with immunoSEQ multiplex PCR; TCRdb's copy has only in-frame clones and lacks some. The table records roughly 410,000 clones, about 89% of them present only once. Specimen: peripheral blood. This receptor was taken from a woman aged 40 to 49 with COVID-19, enrolled during active disease. The rearrangement joins TRBV30 to TRBJ1-1, with 11 bases aligning to TRBD1. The CDR3 protein is CAWSALGQGEDTEAFF. DNA of the CDR3: TGTGCCTGGAGTGCCTTGGGACAGGGGGAGGACACTGAAGCTTTCTTT.